The source of this TCR beta chain is a study of blood T cell repertoires in COVID-19. Germline trimming cut 3 bases from V and 7 bases from J; bases unmatched to any gene: 1. The CDR3 covers 13 residues. The germline V gene has CDR1 ENHRY and CDR2 SYGVKD. Assay used: immunoSEQ multiplex PCR; TCRdb lists only in-frame clones, some missing. The sample has under 300,000 clones, roughly 80% seen once. The sequenced sample was peripheral blood. The TCR originated in a young woman with acute or convalescent COVID-19. The chain combines TRBV10-3 with TRBJ2-1; 9 bases match TRBD1. The CDR3 DNA follows: TGTGCCATCAGTGAAGACAGGGGGAATGAGCAGTTCTTC. It translates to CAISEDRGNEQFF.